These T cell receptor beta chains were read from a single sample in a study of graft-versus-host responses after intestinal transplantation. This table comes from immunoSEQ multiplex PCR, and its TCRdb copy is limited to in-frame clones, with some not included. The sample records tens of thousands of clones, roughly nine tenths being singletons. The antigens of these receptors remain unknown. Specimen: unstimulated CD8+ T cells sorted from spleen or lymph node cells, collected before intestinal transplant. The source of these receptors is a human donor who received an intestinal transplant. The CDR3 runs from the conserved cysteine through the conserved F or W. Each record gives: clone size, V gene, J gene, D gene, CDR3 DNA, CDR3 protein. A D gene is named only where the DNA matches it firmly. A row's size may be missing; if present it is once, few, many or a size class.

>NA|TRBV7-9|TRBJ2-1|NA
TGTGCCAGCAGCTCCTCCCGGGAGAAGTTGGCGGGTGAGCAGTTCTTC
CASSSSREKLAGEQFF
>NA|TRBV13|TRBJ2-2|NA
TGTGCCAGCTCCCCGGGGGCCGGGGAGCTGTTTTTT
CASSPGAGELFF
>NA|TRBV30|TRBJ1-2|NA
TGTGCCTGGAGTGTTATCCTGCGGGACTATGGCTACACCTTC
CAWSVILRDYGYTF
>NA|TRBV5-6|TRBJ2-1|TRBD2
TGTGCCAGCAGCGTGAGACCGGGACTAGCAGGCTACAATGAGCAGTTCTTC
CASSVRPGLAGYNEQFF
>NA|TRBV6-1|TRBJ2-7|NA
TGTGCCAGCAGTGTTCGGCGGGTTTACGAGCAGTACTTC
CASSVRRVYEQYF
>NA|TRBV29-1|TRBJ1-2|TRBD1
TGCAGCGTTTTGACAGGGGTCTATGGCTACACCTTC
CSVLTGVYGYTF
>NA|TRBV30|TRBJ2-1|NA
TGTGCCTGGAGTGAGTACTTCAGGACAGATTACAATGAGCAGTTCTTC
CAWSEYFRTDYNEQFF
>NA|TRBV7-6|TRBJ1-2|TRBD1
TGTGCCAGCAGCGGACAGGGAATTGGCTACACCTTC
CASSGQGIGYTF
>NA|TRBV25-1|TRBJ2-1|NA
TGTGCCAGCAGTGAATATGCGGATTTGGAGCAGTTCTTC
CASSEYADLEQFF
>NA|TRBV30|TRBJ2-2|NA
TGTGCCTGGAATAAATTTACAGGGAACACCGGGGAGCTGTTTTTT
CAWNKFTGNTGELFF
>NA|TRBV7-9|TRBJ2-7|NA
TGTGCCAGCAGCTTAGGGTATAGCTCCTACGAGCAGTACTTC
CASSLGYSSYEQYF
>NA|TRBV4-1|TRBJ2-3|TRBD1
TGCGCCAGCAGCCCGCCGCCGAACAGGGGGGCCGTGACAGATACGCAGTATTTT
CASSPPPNRGAVTDTQYF
>NA|TRBV19|TRBJ1-5|TRBD1
TGTGCCAGTAGTCTCGGGACAGCGGGCCTGCTTAATCATGCCCAGCATTTT
CASSLGTAGLLNHAQHF
>NA|TRBV4-3|TRBJ1-1|NA
TGCGCCAGCAGCCAAGGAGAACACAGAGAAGCTTTCTTT
CASSQGEHREAFF
>NA|TRBV7-9|TRBJ2-5|NA
TGTGCCAGCAGCTTAAGTCGGGAAGAGACCCAGTACTTC
CASSLSREETQYF
>NA|TRBV10-3|TRBJ1-1|NA
TGTGCCATCAGATCAGAGGGAGGGACTGAAGCTTTCTTT
CAIRSEGGTEAFF
>NA|TRBV2|TRBJ2-7|NA
TGTGCCAGCAGTGAAGCGGTTGGCCAGGAGCAGTACTTC
CASSEAVGQEQYF
>NA|TRBV4-1|TRBJ2-7|NA
TGCGCCAGCAGCCAACGGGACATAAGCTACGAGCAGTACTTC
CASSQRDISYEQYF
>NA|TRBV9|TRBJ2-2|NA
TGTGCCAGCAGCGTAAACTTCCGTAGCACCGGGGAGCTGTTTTTT
CASSVNFRSTGELFF
>once|TRBV4-1|TRBJ2-7|TRBD1
TGCGCCAGCAGCCAAGGCTGGACAGGGGGGTACGAGCAGTACTTC
CASSQGWTGGYEQYF
>NA|TRBV9|TRBJ1-1|NA
TGTGCCAGCAATGCAGGGGCCGGTGATACTGAAGCTTTCTTT
CASNAGAGDTEAFF
>NA|TRBV4-1|TRBJ2-1|TRBD2
TGCGCCAGCAGCCAAGATAGCGCTAGCGGGACGTACAATGAGCAGTTCTTC
CASSQDSASGTYNEQFF
>NA|TRBV27|TRBJ2-7|TRBD1
TGTGCCAGCAGGACGGGACAGGGGGGATCCTACGAGCAGTACTTC
CASRTGQGGSYEQYF
>NA|TRBV27|TRBJ2-3|NA
TGTGCCAGCACTCGGAGCTTGACAGATACGCAGTATTTT
CASTRSLTDTQYF
>NA|TRBV29-1|TRBJ2-7|TRBD2
TGCAGCGTTGATGGGGGGGAGCTCGAGCAGTACTTC
CSVDGGELEQYF
>NA|TRBV5-4|TRBJ1-2|NA
TGTGCCAGCAGCCTCGGGGGATATGGCTACACCTTC
CASSLGGYGYTF
>NA|TRBV5-1|TRBJ1-6|NA
TGCGCCAGCAGCTTGCGCCAGCTAGGTTGGGATTCACCCCTCCACTTT
CASSLRQLGWDSPLHF
>NA|TRBV6-5|TRBJ1-1|NA
TGTGCCAGCAGTTACGCGGGGGGAGGCACTGAAGCTTTCTTT
CASSYAGGGTEAFF
>NA|TRBV6-1|TRBJ1-1|NA
TGTGCCAGCAGTCCAAACTTCCCTGAAGCTTTCTTT
CASSPNFPEAFF
>NA|TRBV5-1|TRBJ2-1|TRBD2
TGCGCCAGCAGCTTGTTGGGTACTAGCGGGAGCCGAAATGAGCAGTTCTTC
CASSLLGTSGSRNEQFF
>NA|TRBV27|TRBJ2-7|TRBD2
TGTGCCAGCAGTTCCTCGGGGGGTGCGGTTACCTACGAGCAGTACTTC
CASSSSGGAVTYEQYF
>NA|TRBV4-3|TRBJ2-1|NA
TGCGCCAGCAGCCAAGATATGGGCGGGGCCACCTACAATGAGCAGTTCTTC
CASSQDMGGATYNEQFF
>NA|TRBV9|TRBJ2-2|NA
TGTGCCAGCAGCGGGGGTTGGAGGGGGCGCGCCCCGAACACCGGGGAGCTGTTTTTT
CASSGGWRGRAPNTGELFF
>once|TRBV7-6|TRBJ2-1|NA
TGTGCCAGCAGCTTAAGAAGCGATGAGCAGTTCTTC
CASSLRSDEQFF
>NA|TRBV9|TRBJ2-1|NA
TGTGCCAGCAGCGTAGGTGGTAGCGGCCCGATGGTGGATGAGCAGTTCTTC
CASSVGGSGPMVDEQFF
>few|TRBV4-1|TRBJ2-7|TRBD2
TGCGCCAGCAGCCAACGGACTAGCGGAGGTACCTACGAGCAGTACTTC
CASSQRTSGGTYEQYF
>NA|TRBV14|TRBJ2-2|TRBD2
TGTGCCAGCAGCCAAGATCGGACTAGCGGGCAAGTAGAAACCGGGGAGCTGTTTTTT
CASSQDRTSGQVETGELFF
>NA|TRBV2|TRBJ2-5|NA
TGTGCCAGCAGTGGGACAGCCCAAGAGACCCAGTACTTC
CASSGTAQETQYF
>NA|TRBV7-8|TRBJ1-1|TRBD1
TGTGCCAGCAGCTTACGAGGGGACAGGGGGTTGAACACTGAAGCTTTCTTT
CASSLRGDRGLNTEAFF
>NA|TRBV30|TRBJ2-7|TRBD1
TGTGCCTGGAGTGTGACAGGGGGAGAGCAGTACTTC
CAWSVTGGEQYF
>NA|TRBV4-1|TRBJ2-6|TRBD2
TGCGCCAGCAGCCAAGATCAGCGGGAGGTTAGCTCTGGGGCCAACGTCCTGACTTTC
CASSQDQREVSSGANVLTF
>NA|TRBV7-2|TRBJ2-7|NA
TGTGCCAGCAGCTTTTCAGGGGCTACAGCCTACGAGCAGTACTTC
CASSFSGATAYEQYF
>NA|TRBV6-1|TRBJ2-6|NA
TGTGCCAGCAGTGAAGCGGAACCTTACAGGGCGGTCGGGGCCAACGTCCTGACTTTC
CASSEAEPYRAVGANVLTF
>NA|TRBV2|TRBJ2-7|NA
TGTGCCAGCAGCAGCTCCTACGAGCAGTACTTC
CASSSSYEQYF
>NA|TRBV4-2|TRBJ2-3|TRBD2
TGTGCCAGCAAGGCGAGACTAGCGGCCACAGATACGCAGTATTTT
CASKARLAATDTQYF
>NA|TRBV10-2|TRBJ1-4|TRBD1
TGCGCCAGCAGACCGACAGGGGGAGAGGAAAAACTGTTTTTT
CASRPTGGEEKLFF
>NA|TRBV2|TRBJ2-1|NA
TGTGCCAGCAGTGAAGCGCGGTACGGGAGTGGGAATGAGCAGTTCTTC
CASSEARYGSGNEQFF
>once|TRBV4-2|TRBJ1-1|TRBD1
TGTGCCAGCAGCCAAGTTCCGGGACAGGGGGCTGACACTGAAGCTTTCTTT
CASSQVPGQGADTEAFF
>NA|TRBV4-2|TRBJ2-7|TRBD2
TGTGCCAGCAGCCAAGGGACTAGCGGCTACGAGCAGTACTTC
CASSQGTSGYEQYF
>few|TRBV6-5|TRBJ2-7|TRBD1
TGTGCCAGCAGTTACGGGTGGGACAGGGGGCCCTACGAGCAGTACTTC
CASSYGWDRGPYEQYF
>NA|TRBV7-4|TRBJ1-2|TRBD1
TGTGCCAGCAGCTTAGGGGACAGGGGACCCCTTTCGGGTGGCTACACCTTC
CASSLGDRGPLSGGYTF
>NA|TRBV13|TRBJ2-7|NA
TGTGCCAGCAGCCTCGGCGGGATGAACTCCTACGAGCAGTACTTC
CASSLGGMNSYEQYF
>once|TRBV27|TRBJ1-2|NA
TGTGCCAGCAGCCACAGACACCTGGGAGGGATAGATGGCTACACCTTC
CASSHRHLGGIDGYTF
>NA|TRBV7-9|TRBJ2-7|NA
TGTGCCAGCAGTAGTCCTTCCTCCTACGAGCAGTACTTC
CASSSPSSYEQYF
>NA|TRBV25-1|TRBJ1-1|NA
TGTGCCAGCCTAGGGTTCGGGGCTGAAGCTTTCTTT
CASLGFGAEAFF
>once|TRBV11-2|TRBJ1-1|NA
TGTGCCAGCACGATAGTGAACACTGAAGCTTTCTTT
CASTIVNTEAFF
>NA|TRBV6-4|TRBJ2-7|TRBD2
TGTGCCCGCACGGGACTAGGGTCCTACGAGCAGTACTTC
CARTGLGSYEQYF
>NA|TRBV7-2|TRBJ1-1|NA
TGTGCCAGCAGCTCCCTGATGGCCACTGAAGCTTTCTTT
CASSSLMATEAFF
>once|TRBV7-6|TRBJ2-3|TRBD2
TGTGCCAGCAGCTTAGGGGCTAGCGGTGACACAGATACGCAGTATTTT
CASSLGASGDTDTQYF